This T cell receptor (beta chain) was found in a study of blood T cell repertoires in COVID-19. Libraries were prepared by immunoSEQ multiplex PCR; TCRdb keeps only in-frame clonotypes and omits some of them. The data show 210,000 or so clones, 87% seen once. The germline V and J ends were trimmed by 1 base and 10 bases, with 14 bases remaining between them. CDR1 and CDR2 from the germline V gene are LGHNA and YSLEER. The CDR3 has 15 amino acids. Sequenced: peripheral blood. The receptor was derived from a woman aged 18 to 35 who had recovered from COVID-19. The J gene is TRBJ1-6, the V gene TRBV4-3, with TRBD1 as a possible D gene (6 bases). The CDR3 spells CASSQGTVSGSPLHF. As DNA, the CDR3 is TGCGCCAGCAGCCAAGGGACAGTTTCAGGCTCACCCCTCCACTTT.